This T cell receptor beta chain emerged from a study of PD-1 blockade in classical Hodgkin lymphoma. The assay was immunoSEQ multiplex PCR, and TCRdb's table has in-frame clones only and misses some. The data contain tens of thousands of clones, just over 85% of them singletons. The CDR3 has 12 residues. CDR1 SEHNR and CDR2 FQNEAQ come from the germline V gene (reference sequence). V was trimmed by 2 bases and J by 7 bases, leaving 6 bases between them. In every patient, relapse followed autologous stem cell transplantation, while exposure to brentuximab vedotin differed. The clonotype comes from a human donor with classical Hodgkin lymphoma. V and J are TRBV7-9 and TRBJ2-1; D is uncertain. The specimen comprised peripheral blood mononuclear cells (PBMCs), sampled before the second cycle of nivolumab. CDR3 residues: CASSLQENEQFF. The CDR3 nucleotides are TGTGCCAGCAGCTTACAGGAGAATGAGCAGTTCTTC.